This T cell receptor beta chain was obtained from a study of tumor-infiltrating lymphocytes in oesophageal squamous cell carcinoma. By its share, this clonotype is medium-sized. CDR3 length equals 13 residues. The V and J ends lost 1 base and 3 bases respectively, with 5 bases between them. Each CDR3 protein gets one entry after TCRdb re-called the PCR reads with MiXCR. Here the sample spans roughly 3,700 distinct CDR3 sequences, roughly 13% being singletons. The sequenced sample consisted of esophageal tumor tissue. The sequence was obtained from a male donor with esophageal squamous cell carcinoma. V gene TRBV12-3 or TRBV12-4 combines with J gene TRBJ2-3; weak D call: TRBD1 (5 bases). CDR3 bases: TGTGCCAGCAGTTTAGGACAGACAGATACGCAGTATTTT. The encoded protein is CASSLGQTDTQYF.